These T cell receptor beta chains were read from a single sample in a study of shared T cell receptors in the human thymus. The assay was immunoSEQ multiplex PCR, and TCRdb's table has in-frame clones only and misses some. The sample records hundreds of thousands of clones, around 78% being singletons. This sample was also put to use in a study of human thymus T cells.

Sequencing was performed on thymocytes. The receptors originated from a boy younger than two with a congenital heart defect. CDR3s include the opening cysteine and the closing phenylalanine or tryptophan. D genes are given only for firm matches. Only part of the rows carry a size: once, few, many, or a class if the clone is expanded.

CDR3 DNA	CDR3 protein	clone size	V gene	D gene	J gene
TGTGCCAGCTCACCGGGAGGTCCCTACGAGCAGTACTTC	CASSPGGPYEQYF	-	TRBV18	-	TRBJ2-7
TGTGCCAGCAGCCTCGGGACAGGGGGCTCCACTGAAGCTTTCTTT	CASSLGTGGSTEAFF	-	TRBV6-6	TRBD1	TRBJ1-1
TGTGCCAGCAGTTCCCGACAGGGTGTAGGTGTATTCTATGGCTACACCTTC	CASSSRQGVGVFYGYTF	-	TRBV27	TRBD1	TRBJ1-2
TGTGCCAGCAGCTGCCGGACTAGTTGTCGCAATGAGCAGTTCTTC	CASSCRTSCRNEQFF	-	TRBV7-6	TRBD2	TRBJ2-1
TGTGCCAGCACCTTTCGGGAGGGCCTGGACGGGGAGCTGTTTTTT	CASTFREGLDGELFF	-	TRBV6-1	TRBD2	TRBJ2-2
TGCAGCGTCTCTCGGGTTCGTGAAGCTTTCTTT	CSVSRVREAFF	few	TRBV29-1	-	TRBJ1-1
TGTGCCAGCAGCCACCTGGAGGCCTTCAATCAGCCCCAGCATTTT	CASSHLEAFNQPQHF	-	TRBV4-2	-	TRBJ1-5
TGTGCCAGCAGCCCCCCAGGCGGGAGGGGCGATGAGCAGTTCTTC	CASSPPGGRGDEQFF	-	TRBV14	TRBD2	TRBJ2-1
TGTGCCAGCAGCTCGGGGGGGGAGCAGTACTTC	CASSSGGEQYF	-	TRBV5-6	TRBD2	TRBJ2-7
TGTGCCAGCAGCGGGACTAGCCAGGGCGAGCAGTACTTC	CASSGTSQGEQYF	-	TRBV9	TRBD2	TRBJ2-7
TGTGCCAGTAGTCCTGGGACTAGCGGGAGTAGGGGGCAGTACTTC	CASSPGTSGSRGQYF	-	TRBV19	TRBD2	TRBJ2-7
TGTGCCAGCAGTTCGATGAGCGGAAAGTCCTACGAGCAGTACTTC	CASSSMSGKSYEQYF	-	TRBV6-5	-	TRBJ2-7
TGTGCCAGCAGCCAAGTCCTGACCAGGGGAATCCACGAGCAGTACTTC	CASSQVLTRGIHEQYF	-	TRBV14	-	TRBJ2-7
TGTGCCAGCGTGACGACGAAAAAGGGGGCCACTGAAGCTTTCTTT	CASVTTKKGATEAFF	-	TRBV2	TRBD1	TRBJ1-1
TGTGCCAGCAGCCCGATGCGGGAGGGGTACAATGAGCAGTTCTTC	CASSPMREGYNEQFF	few	TRBV5-4	TRBD2	TRBJ2-1
TGTGCCAGTAGTCCGACAGGGGGCGAATACGAGCAGTACTTC	CASSPTGGEYEQYF	-	TRBV19	TRBD1	TRBJ2-7
TGCGCCAGCAGCCGACCCCTAGCGGGAGCTGCCGGGGAGCTGTTTTTT	CASSRPLAGAAGELFF	-	TRBV4-3	TRBD2	TRBJ2-2
TGCGCCAGCAGCTTGGAGGGACTAGCGGGAGTCTCCTCCTACAATGAGCAGTTCTTC	CASSLEGLAGVSSYNEQFF	-	TRBV5-1	TRBD2	TRBJ2-1
TGTGCCAGCCGGGTCAAGACCTACGAGCAGTACTTC	CASRVKTYEQYF	-	TRBV2	-	TRBJ2-7
TGCAGTGCTAGCACTAGCGGCGAAATCTACTTC	CSASTSGEIYF	-	TRBV20-1	TRBD2	TRBJ2-5
TGTGCCAGCAGCCAAGAAGATGGTGGGGGGCGGGAGACCTACGAGCAGTACTTC	CASSQEDGGGRETYEQYF	-	TRBV14	-	TRBJ2-7
TGTGCTAGTGGTTTGGTACCCAAAGGGGGTCACGAGCAGTACTTC	CASGLVPKGGHEQYF	-	TRBV12-5	-	TRBJ2-7
TGTGCCAGCAGCACGGACAATGGGGACTACGAGCAGTACTTC	CASSTDNGDYEQYF	-	TRBV21-1	-	TRBJ2-7
TGTGCCAGCAGCTCGTTTAGTGGGGGCGGGAGGGCCCTTGAGCAGTTCTTC	CASSSFSGGGRALEQFF	-	TRBV5-4	TRBD2	TRBJ2-1
TGTGCCAGCAGTTTACGTGGACAGGGGCTAACGGGCCCGGCCTACGAGCAGTACTTC	CASSLRGQGLTGPAYEQYF	-	TRBV27	TRBD1	TRBJ2-7
TGTGCCAGCAGTGAACGGCGGCAGGGGACCTACGAGCAGTACTTC	CASSERRQGTYEQYF	-	TRBV6-1	-	TRBJ2-7
TGTGCCAGCAGCCTTACGGGACTAGAGGCCTACGAGCAGTACTTC	CASSLTGLEAYEQYF	few	TRBV4-2	TRBD2	TRBJ2-7
TGTGCCAGCAGCCCCTTCCCCCATAGCGGGACCTCTCCAGGCCCCAACACCGGGGAGCTGTTTTTT	CASSPFPHSGTSPGPNTGELFF	-	TRBV14	TRBD2	TRBJ2-2
TGTGCCAGCTCCGGAGGGACCGGGGAGCTGTTTTTT	CASSGGTGELFF	once	TRBV7-8	-	TRBJ2-2
TGCGCCAGCAGCCGCCAAGAAAGGAAACTAGCGGGAGAGGGCTCCTACGAGCAGTACTTC	CASSRQERKLAGEGSYEQYF	few	TRBV4-3	TRBD2	TRBJ2-7
TGTGCCACCAGCAGGAGGGACAGGGAAAGGACTAGCGGGAGGGAACCCTACGAGCAGTACTTC	CATSRRDRERTSGREPYEQYF	-	TRBV15	TRBD2	TRBJ2-7
TGTGCCAGCAAGAGGACGGCGGGAGTCACAGATACGCAGTATTTT	CASKRTAGVTDTQYF	-	TRBV9	TRBD2	TRBJ2-3
TGTGCCAGCAGCTTTGGGGTTCAGGGCTCCTACAATGAGCAGTTCTTC	CASSFGVQGSYNEQFF	-	TRBV5-4	-	TRBJ2-1
TGTGCCAGCAGCAAGGACTGTACGACCCTAACCGGGGAGCTGTTTTTT	CASSKDCTTLTGELFF	few	TRBV5-4	-	TRBJ2-2
TGTGCCAGCAGCGTAGCCCACAGGAGGGCCGTTTACGAGCAGTACTTC	CASSVAHRRAVYEQYF	-	TRBV9	-	TRBJ2-7
TGTGCCGCGGCTGCCAACACTGAAGCTTTCTTT	CAAAANTEAFF	-	TRBV7-9	-	TRBJ1-1
TGCGCCAGCAGCCAAGATTGCGGGACTAGCGGGGCCCTAGCAGGGGATACGCAGTATTTT	CASSQDCGTSGALAGDTQYF	few	TRBV4-1	TRBD2	TRBJ2-3
TGTGCCTCCCGGTGTGACAGACAGGGGTCTGGAAACACCATATATTTT	CASRCDRQGSGNTIYF	-	TRBV28	TRBD1	TRBJ1-3
TGTGCTAGTGGTTTGGCTGTAGCCGGGACAGCCGAGGGGGATAATCAGCCCCAGCATTTT	CASGLAVAGTAEGDNQPQHF	-	TRBV12-5	TRBD1	TRBJ1-5
TGTGCCAGTAGGCCTATTCCGGGACAGGGTCAAGAGACCCAGTACTTC	CASRPIPGQGQETQYF	-	TRBV19	TRBD1	TRBJ2-5
TGCGCCAGCAGCAAACCGGGACTAGCGGGAGAGAGTATGAACGAGCAGTACTTC	CASSKPGLAGESMNEQYF	-	TRBV5-1	TRBD2	TRBJ2-7